The 10 T cell receptor beta chains reported below all come from one sample, sequenced in a study of graft-versus-host responses after intestinal transplantation. The data were produced by immunoSEQ multiplex PCR, yet TCRdb's version contains in-frame clones alone and is incomplete. Here the sample spans some 23,000 clones, 82% being singletons. Antigens for these TCRs are unknown. Specimen: unstimulated CD8+ T cells sorted from spleen or lymph node cells, collected before transplant. Receptors originate from a human donor who was the organ donor for an intestinal transplant.

The chain's CDR3 is CASSLDIAGGPGGEQFF. The DNA of the CDR3 is TGTGCCAGCAGCTTAGACATAGCGGGAGGGCCGGGTGGTGAGCAGTTCTTC. This chain connects TRBV7-6 to TRBJ2-1, with 11 bases aligning to TRBD2. Per germline, CDR1 SGHVS and CDR2 FNYEAQ. The length of the CDR3 is 17 residues. V gave up 1 base and J gave up 9 bases; unmatched junction bases: 11. The complete variable domain, with remaining parts taken from reference TRBV7-6 and TRBJ2-1, reads GAGVSQSPRYKVTKRGQDVALRCDPISGHVSLYWYRQALGQGPEFLTYFNYEAQQDKSGLPNDRFSAERPEGSISTLTIQRTEQRDSAMYRCASSLDIAGGPGGEQFFGPGTRLTVL.

This clone has more than one count but fewer than ten. This rearrangement joins TRBV30 to TRBJ2-7; TRBD1 agrees at 10 bases. Per the germline V gene, CDR1 is GTSNPN and CDR2 is SVGIG (reference sequence). The CDR3 contains 15 residues. V gave up 3 bases and J gave up 3 bases; unmatched junction bases: 8. The CDR3 protein is CAWSGGQGTNYEQYF. The CDR3 DNA sequence: TGTGCCTGGAGCGGGGGACAGGGGACCAACTACGAGCAGTACTTC.

The V and J genes are TRBV5-7 and TRBJ2-7, with a possible D match to TRBD1 (5 bases). TRBV5-7 carries the ORF label, with uncertain function. V was clipped by 1 base and J by 5 bases, with 7 bases between them. The CDR3 runs 12 residues. The DNA of the CDR3 is TGTGCCAGCAGCTTGCAGGGCCACGAGCAGTACTTC. This translates into CASSLQGHEQYF.

This rearrangement joins TRBV9 to TRBJ2-7; D is undetermined. Trimming pared 0 bases from V and 3 bases from J, leaving 16 bases between. Germline CDR1 SGDLS, CDR2 YYNGEE. This CDR3 has 16 amino acids. CDR3 DNA sequence: TGTGCCAGCAGCGTAGGGGATCAGTCCTTAGGCTACGAGCAGTACTTC. It encodes CASSVGDQSLGYEQYF.

The chain recombines TRBV19 with TRBJ1-1; the D is unclear. The V and J ends lost 7 bases and 9 bases respectively, with 21 bases between them. Per the germline V gene, CDR1 is LNHDA and CDR2 is SQIVND (reference sequence). CDR3 length equals 14 residues. CDR3 DNA: TGTGCCAGTACCCCCGACATTTCTTGGGGTAAAGCTTTCTTT. Amino acid sequence: CASTPDISWGKAFF. Looking up the rest from reference TRBV19 and TRBJ1-1 gives the full variable domain: DGGITQSPKYLFRKEGQNVTLSCEQNLNHDAMYWYRQDPGQGLRLIYYSQIVNDFQKGDIAEGYSVSREKKESFPLTVTSAQKNPTAFYLCASTPDISWGKAFFGQGTRLTVV.

The chain has TRBV5-1 and TRBJ1-2; possible D gene TRBD1, 6 bases. The CDR3 contains 14 residues. Trimming shortened V by 2 bases and J by 4 bases, and 12 bases separated the two germline ends. Germline V gene data show CDR1 as SGHRS and CDR2 as YFSETQ. CDR3 loop: CASSFLEGGYGYTF. CDR3 DNA sequence: TGCGCCAGCAGCTTCCTGGAAGGGGGCTATGGCTACACCTTC.

The rearrangement links TRBV28 to TRBJ1-2; 7 positions agree with TRBD1. Germline CDR1 and CDR2: MDHEN and SYDVKM. The CDR3 is made up of 15 amino acids. V dropped 5 bases and J dropped 5; count of bases not matched to a gene: 11. The CDR3 DNA sequence: TGTGCCAGCAGTCCTGACAGGGTTTTCGGATATGGCTACACCTTC. Protein: CASSPDRVFGYGYTF.

The chain joins TRBV7-9 to TRBJ1-2; D is unclear. Deletions cut 5 bases from V and 1 base from J, with 5 bases between. Germline V CDR1 and CDR2: SEHNR, FQNEAQ (reference sequence). The CDR3 spans 12 residues. The chain's CDR3 is CASSHSNYGYTF. The CDR3 DNA sequence: TGTGCCAGCAGCCACAGTAACTATGGCTACACCTTC.

The rearrangement links TRBV7-2 to TRBJ2-7; 8 bases agree with TRBD2. Germline-derived CDR1 and CDR2 are SGHTA and FQGNSA. Losses at the gene ends were 4 bases for V and 4 bases for J; bases not matched to a gene: 12. The CDR3 is 16 residues long. CDR3: CASSSYPGTRPYEQYF. CDR3 coding DNA: TGTGCCAGCAGCTCATATCCAGGGACTAGACCATACGAGCAGTACTTC. Together with reference TRBV7-2 and TRBJ2-7, the CDR3 gives the full variable domain: GAGVSQSPSNKVTEKGKDVELRCDPISGHTALYWYRQSLGQGLEFLIYFQGNSAPDKSGLPSDRFSAERTGGSVSTLTIQRTQQEDSAVYLCASSSYPGTRPYEQYFGPGTRLTVT.

The chain combines TRBV19 with TRBJ2-7; maybe TRBD1 (6 bases). The CDR3 covers 13 residues. V was cut by 8 bases and J by 2 bases, with 13 bases left in between. Germline CDR1 is LNHDA and CDR2 is SQIVND (reference sequence). The CDR3 DNA follows: TGTGCCAGTGCTGTACAGGGAGCCTACGAGCAGTACTTC. As protein: CASAVQGAYEQYF. The entire variable domain, with the rest obtained from reference TRBV19 and TRBJ2-7, is as follows: DGGITQSPKYLFRKEGQNVTLSCEQNLNHDAMYWYRQDPGQGLRLIYYSQIVNDFQKGDIAEGYSVSREKKESFPLTVTSAQKNPTAFYLCASAVQGAYEQYFGPGTRLTVT.